The 20 T cell receptor beta chains reported below all come from one sample, sequenced in a study of human T cells and chemical hapten exposure. TCRdb independently ran MiXCR on the RACE reads; one entry per CDR3 protein. The data show roughly 140,000 distinct CDR3 sequences, 12% seen once. The time point: patch test 2, 6 weeks after DPC sensitization. Treatment defined: therapeutic diphenylcyclopropenone sensitization with weekly scalp DPC. The sample was whole blood, taken in connection with sensitization to the hapten diphenylcyclopropenone (DPC). Receptors were obtained from a woman between 50 and 59 years old with alopecia areata. Some clones in this sample may be carry-over from other donors' samples.

The chain carries TRBV28 and TRBJ1-2; D is perhaps TRBD1 (5 bases). Looked up from germline, CDR1 is MDHEN and CDR2 is SYDVKM. V dropped 7 bases and J dropped 6 bases, with 15 bases sitting between them. The CDR3 extends over 13 amino acids. Here the CDR3 reads CASNLRDPDGYTF. The CDR3 region has the DNA TGTGCCAGCAATCTCCGGGACCCCGATGGCTACACCTTC.

This clonotype showed up many times. The chain links TRBV5-8 to TRBJ2-3, with D perhaps being TRBD1 or TRBD2 (5 bases each). Germline V gene lookup returns CDR1 SGHTS and CDR2 YDEGEE. This CDR3 region has 16 residues. The germline V and J ends were trimmed by 0 bases and 1 base, with 12 bases remaining between them. For the CDR3, the DNA is TGTGCCAGCAGCTTGGGTCGCCGGGGACGCACAGATACGCAGTATTTT. It encodes CASSLGRRGRTDTQYF.

The V and J genes are TRBV27 and TRBJ1-6; no clear D. The germline gives CDR1 MNHEY, CDR2 SMNVEV (reference sequence). The V and J ends lost 5 bases and 8 bases respectively, with 16 bases between them. The CDR3 extends over 15 amino acids. For the CDR3, the DNA is TGTGCCAGCAGTCTCTGGCCCGGCGGAGATTCACCCCTCCACTTT. It yields the protein CASSLWPGGDSPLHF.

The genes are TRBV5-6 and TRBJ2-1; D unclear. This CDR3 has 14 residues. Trimming took off 5 bases at V and 7 bases at J, with 16 bases between the two ends. Per germline, CDR1 SGHDT and CDR2 YYEEEE. The chain's CDR3 is CASSTMGPENEQFF. CDR3 nucleotide sequence: TGTGCCAGCAGTACCATGGGCCCCGAGAATGAGCAGTTCTTC.

The chain links TRBV5-1 to TRBJ2-5; TRBD1 aligns across 8 bases. Looked up from germline, CDR1 is SGHRS and CDR2 is YFSETQ. V was clipped by 4 bases and J by 2 bases; unmatched bases: 25. There are 21 residues in the CDR3. The CDR3 here is CASSLDRTGRATPNAQETQYF. CDR3 DNA sequence: TGCGCCAGCAGCCTTGACCGGACAGGGCGAGCGACCCCCAACGCTCAAGAGACCCAGTACTTC.

This clonotype appeared a few times. The chain recombines TRBV7-2 with TRBJ2-7; 7 nucleotides line up with TRBD2. This CDR3 is 15 amino acids long. After removal of 0 bases from V and 6 bases from J, the junction contained 8 bases not matched to a gene. Germline V CDR1 and CDR2: SGHTA, FQGNSA. CDR3 in amino acids: CASSLAGGSGAEQYF. In DNA, the CDR3 is TGTGCCAGCAGCTTAGCTGGCGGGAGTGGGGCCGAGCAGTACTTC.

As to this clonotype: A far larger clone is one base from this, pointing to a likely read error. J is TRBJ1-1 and V is TRBV12-3 or TRBV12-4, with D possibly TRBD1 on 5 matching bases. V was trimmed by 6 bases and J by 1 base, leaving 9 bases between them. The length of the CDR3 is 13 residues. The DNA of the CDR3 is TGTGCCAGCAGCCAAGACAGGAACACTGAAGCTTTCTTT. This encodes CASSQDRNTEAFF.

This clonotype has only a few counts. The chain joins TRBV7-8 to TRBJ1-1, with D perhaps TRBD1 (6 bases). The CDR3 runs 15 residues. Deletions cut 5 bases from V and 5 bases from J, with 18 bases between. Germline-derived CDR1 and CDR2 are SGHVS and FQNEAQ. Here the CDR3 reads CASSPGRGAQTEAFF. CDR3 sequence (DNA): TGTGCCAGCAGCCCAGGGCGGGGGGCGCAAACTGAAGCTTTCTTT.

This clonotype was found many times. The gene calls are TRBV6-5 and TRBJ2-5, with 11 nucleotides matching TRBD1. The CDR3 totals 17 residues. V was clipped by 6 bases and J by 5 bases; unmatched bases: 14. CDR1 MNHEY and CDR2 SVGAGI come from the germline V gene. DNA for the CDR3: TGTGCCAGCAGCCTACAGACAAGGGACAGGGGGACGGAGACCCAGTACTTC. Protein product: CASSLQTRDRGTETQYF.

V usage is TRBV6-5 and J usage is TRBJ2-5; tentatively, D is TRBD1 (6 bases). The CDR3 runs 13 residues. Deletions cut 7 bases from V and 4 bases from J, with 13 bases between. Germline CDR1 is MNHEY and CDR2 is SVGAGI. DNA of the CDR3: TGTGCCAGCACACGGACAGCCGGAGAGACCCAGTACTTC. It is translated as CASTRTAGETQYF.

This clonotype was seen more than once but under ten times. The chain is built from TRBV12-3 or TRBV12-4 and TRBJ1-1; the D is unclear. Trimming took 8 bases from V and 5 from J, leaving 6 bases between them. This CDR3 has 10 residues. The CDR3 DNA is TGTGCCAGCCGTCGGACTGAAGCTTTCTTT. Its translation: CASRRTEAFF.

This clonotype has ten or more counts. The V and J genes are TRBV20-1 and TRBJ2-2, with 14 bases fitting TRBD2. The CDR3 loop spans 17 amino acids. Per germline, CDR1 DFQATT and CDR2 SNEGSKA (reference sequence). V trimming: 3 bases; J trimming: 7 bases; junction bases outside the gene matches: 10. The CDR3 sequence is CSASKPKGLAGVGELFF. Here the CDR3 DNA reads TGCAGTGCTAGTAAACCAAAGGGACTAGCGGGAGTCGGGGAGCTGTTTTTT.

This clonotype was counted between two and nine times. The chain employs TRBV9 and TRBJ2-3; TRBD2 matches 9 bases. The trim removed 0 bases at V and 5 bases at J, leaving 7 bases unmatched. Germline lookup yields CDR1 SGDLS and CDR2 YYNGEE. The CDR3 contains 16 residues. The CDR3 DNA follows: TGTGCCAGCAGCGTAGGGAGCGGGAGGCCGGGAGATACGCAGTATTTT. It is translated as CASSVGSGRPGDTQYF.

The table lists this clonotype with a few counts. The chain recombines TRBV11-2 with TRBJ2-2; no definite D call. The CDR3 totals 13 residues. Between the trimmed V and J ends, which lost 6 bases and 6 bases, there was a span of 11 bases. Germline CDR1 SGHAT, CDR2 FQNNGV. The CDR3 loop is CASRRIQPGELFF. The CDR3 DNA is TGTGCCAGCAGACGCATTCAGCCCGGGGAGCTGTTTTTT. The full variable domain, rest sourced from reference TRBV11-2 and TRBJ2-2, is EAGVAQSPRYKIIEKRQSVAFWCNPISGHATLYWYQQILGQGPKLLIQFQNNGVVDDSQLPKDRFSAERLKGVDSTLKIQPAKLEDSAVYLCASRRIQPGELFFGEGSRLTVL.

This clonotype appeared a few times. This chain links TRBV18 with TRBJ2-2; D call uncertain. Germline V gene lookup returns CDR1 KGHSH and CDR2 LQKENI. The CDR3 is 16 amino acids. With 7 bases removed from V and 8 bases from J, the gap between germline ends came to 23 bases. The CDR3 spells CASFSQLNRNPGELFF. The CDR3 DNA follows: TGTGCCAGCTTCTCTCAGCTTAATCGGAATCCTGGGGAGCTGTTTTTT.

This clonotype was seen repeatedly, ten times or more. The chain combines TRBV20-1 with TRBJ1-5; the D gene is possibly TRBD1 (5 bases). Per the germline V gene, CDR1 is DFQATT and CDR2 is SNEGSKA (reference sequence). Trimming left V 4 bases short and J 7 bases short, with 20 bases between. The CDR3 is 15 residues long. CDR3 sequence reads: CSATGAGVVGQPQHF. The CDR3 region has the DNA TGCAGTGCTACTGGGGCTGGGGTGGTGGGACAGCCCCAGCATTTT.

This chain links TRBV11-2 with TRBJ2-7, with D unresolved. The V gene lost 5 bases and the J gene lost 0 bases, with 11 bases spanning the gap. The CDR3 covers 14 residues. The germline CDR1 and CDR2 sequences are SGHAT and FQNNGV. The CDR3 nucleotides are TGTGCCAGCAGCCCCTTCCCGTTCTCCTACGAGCAGTACTTC. Amino acid sequence: CASSPFPFSYEQYF.

This CDR3 reads CASSPPGQEGSGANVLTF. DNA of the CDR3: TGTGCCAGCAGCCCACCTGGGCAGGAGGGCTCTGGGGCCAACGTCCTGACTTTC. The chain carries TRBV7-9 and TRBJ2-6; perhaps TRBD2 as D (6 bases). V was shortened by 5 bases and J by 0 bases, with 17 bases between the two germline ends. The CDR3 spans 18 residues. Germline values: CDR1 SEHNR, CDR2 FQNEAQ (reference sequence).

The chain is built from TRBV7-9 and TRBJ2-3; D unclear. The V end was cut by 1 base, the J end by 4 bases, with 9 bases between. The CDR3 is 14 residues long. The germline V gene has CDR1 SEHNR and CDR2 FQNEAQ (reference sequence). The DNA for the CDR3 is TGTGCCAGCAGCTTAGTAAGTGGGGCAGATACGCAGTATTTT. This gives the protein CASSLVSGADTQYF.

V usage is TRBV4-3 and J usage is TRBJ2-1; D uncertain. V was pared by 0 bases and J by 8 bases, with 11 bases between. CDR1 is LGHNA, CDR2 YSLEER, per germline. The CDR3 runs to 14 residues. CDR3 coding DNA: TGCGCCAGCAGCCAAGATCCCTCCCTGGATGAGCAGTTCTTC. Protein sequence: CASSQDPSLDEQFF.